The 8 T cell receptor beta chains given below trace back to one sample, sequenced in a study of blood T cell repertoires in COVID-19. The repertoire was sequenced with immunoSEQ multiplex PCR; TCRdb's copy has only in-frame clones and lacks some. The sample lists a few hundred thousand clones, roughly 90% occurring once. Sequenced material: peripheral blood. These receptors came from a man between 18 and 29 years old with active or convalescent COVID-19.

The genes are TRBV9 and TRBJ2-5, with 15 bases fitting TRBD2. This CDR3 is 16 amino acids long. J lost 4 bases, V lost 4 bases, and 5 bases had no gene match. The germline V gene has CDR1 SGDLS and CDR2 YYNGEE. CDR3 protein: CASSPPGLAGGETQYF. In nucleotides, the CDR3 is TGTGCCAGCAGCCCTCCGGGACTAGCGGGAGGAGAGACCCAGTACTTC.

The chain is built from TRBV6-5 and TRBJ2-2; 9 bases map to TRBD2. This CDR3 region has 15 residues. Germline V gene data show CDR1 as MNHEY and CDR2 as SVGAGI. J was trimmed by 9 bases and V by 6 bases; bases with no gene match: 11. The CDR3 is CASSAGGTSSRELFF. CDR3 coding DNA: TGTGCCAGCAGCGCGGGGGGGACTAGTTCCCGGGAGCTGTTTTTT.

The rearrangement uses TRBV3-1 (or the pseudogene TRBV3-2) and TRBJ2-7, with 8 bases aligning to TRBD2. This CDR3 region has 17 residues. The V segment lost 4 bases and the J segment 1 base; nucleotides outside the gene matches: 12. In germline, CDR1 is LGHDT, CDR2 YNNKEL (reference sequence). Written as DNA, the CDR3 is TGTGCCAGCAGCCCAAGCACCGGGACTAGAACATCCTACGAGCAGTACTTC. This sequence encodes CASSPSTGTRTSYEQYF.

J is TRBJ1-4 and V is TRBV15; 7 nucleotides line up with TRBD1. The CDR3 has 14 amino acids. Germline V gene data show CDR1 as LNHNV and CDR2 as YYDKDF (reference sequence). V lost 5 bases to trimming and J lost 3 bases; unmatched junction nucleotides: 3. CDR3 amino acids: CATSRQGANEKLFF. CDR3 sequence (DNA): TGTGCCACCAGCCGACAGGGTGCTAATGAAAAACTGTTTTTT.

V and J are TRBV6-1 and TRBJ1-2; possible D gene TRBD1, 6 bases. This CDR3 comprises 15 residues. V was pared by 1 base and J by 4 bases, with 13 bases between. Germline V gene sequence: CDR1 MNHNS, CDR2 SASEGT. The CDR3 reads CASSEVKAGVYGYTF. CDR3 nucleotides: TGTGCCAGCAGTGAAGTTAAGGCAGGGGTCTATGGCTACACCTTC.

The rearrangement joins TRBV19 to TRBJ2-7; the match to TRBD1 covers 7 bases. The germline CDR1 and CDR2 sequences are LNHDA and SQIVND (reference sequence). J gave up 6 bases and V 4 bases, and 9 bases lay outside the gene matches. The CDR3 extends over 14 amino acids. The CDR3 nucleotides are TGTGCCAGTAGTACGCAGGGTCGACAGGGCGAGCAGTACTTC. This sequence encodes CASSTQGRQGEQYF.

The genes are TRBV6-5 and TRBJ1-3, with a tentative D call TRBD1 (6 bases). The CDR3 has 14 residues. The germline V and J ends were trimmed by 10 bases and 0 bases, with 13 bases remaining between them. Germline V CDR1 and CDR2: MNHEY, SVGAGI. In DNA, the CDR3 is TGTGCCACCACAGGGCCGAGCTCTGGAAACACCATATATTTT. This translates into CATTGPSSGNTIYF.

The chain combines TRBV27 with TRBJ2-7; 13 bases match TRBD2. V lost 3 bases to trimming and J lost 7 bases; unmatched junction nucleotides: 6. CDR1 is MNHEY and CDR2 is SMNVEV in the germline V gene (reference sequence). The CDR3 loop spans 15 amino acids. The CDR3 bases are TGTGCCAGCAGTTTCGGGACTAGCGGGAAGGGGGAGCAGTACTTC. It codes for CASSFGTSGKGEQYF.